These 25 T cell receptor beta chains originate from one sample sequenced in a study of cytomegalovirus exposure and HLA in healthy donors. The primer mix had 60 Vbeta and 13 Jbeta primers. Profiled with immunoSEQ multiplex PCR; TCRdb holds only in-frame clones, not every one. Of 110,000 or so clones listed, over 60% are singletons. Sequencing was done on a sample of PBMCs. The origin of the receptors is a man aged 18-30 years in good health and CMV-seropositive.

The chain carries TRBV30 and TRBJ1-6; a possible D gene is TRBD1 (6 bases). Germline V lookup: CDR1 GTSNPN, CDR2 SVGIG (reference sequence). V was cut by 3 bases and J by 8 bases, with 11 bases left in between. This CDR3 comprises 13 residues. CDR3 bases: TGTGCCTGGAGGGGACACGATTATTCACCCCTCCACTTT. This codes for CAWRGHDYSPLHF.

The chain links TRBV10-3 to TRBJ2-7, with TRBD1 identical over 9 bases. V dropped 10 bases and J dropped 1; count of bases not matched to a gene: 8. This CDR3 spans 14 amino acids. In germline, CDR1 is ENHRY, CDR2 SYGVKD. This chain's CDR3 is CASAPGQGSYEQYF. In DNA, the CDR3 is TGTGCCAGTGCGCCGGGACAGGGTTCCTACGAGCAGTACTTC.

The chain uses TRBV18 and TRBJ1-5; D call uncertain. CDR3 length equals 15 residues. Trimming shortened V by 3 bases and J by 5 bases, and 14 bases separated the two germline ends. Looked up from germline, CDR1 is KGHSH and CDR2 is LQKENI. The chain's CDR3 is CASSPTTFSDQPQHF. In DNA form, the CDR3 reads TGTGCCAGCTCACCGACGACATTTTCGGATCAGCCCCAGCATTTT.

The CDR3 is CASSSKAGGENYEQYF. The CDR3 DNA is TGTGCCAGCAGCTCTAAAGCGGGGGGCGAGAACTACGAGCAGTACTTC. V is TRBV5-4 and J is TRBJ2-7, with TRBD2 identical over 9 bases. Germline trimming cut 3 bases from V and 3 bases from J; bases unmatched to any gene: 10. CDR3 length: 16 residues. Germline-derived CDR1 and CDR2 are SGHNT and YYREEE (reference sequence).

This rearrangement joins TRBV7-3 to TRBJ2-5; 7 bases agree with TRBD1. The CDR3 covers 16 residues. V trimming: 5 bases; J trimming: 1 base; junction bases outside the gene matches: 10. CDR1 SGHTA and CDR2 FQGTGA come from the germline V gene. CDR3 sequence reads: CASSPNPPGGQETQYF. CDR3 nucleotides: TGTGCCAGCAGCCCAAACCCCCCAGGGGGCCAAGAGACCCAGTACTTC.

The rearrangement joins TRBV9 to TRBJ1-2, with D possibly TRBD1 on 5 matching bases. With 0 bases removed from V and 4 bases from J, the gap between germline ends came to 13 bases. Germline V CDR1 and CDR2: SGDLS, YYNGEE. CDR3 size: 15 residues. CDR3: CASSVEGALGYGYTF. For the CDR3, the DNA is TGTGCCAGCAGCGTAGAAGGGGCCCTGGGCTATGGCTACACCTTC.

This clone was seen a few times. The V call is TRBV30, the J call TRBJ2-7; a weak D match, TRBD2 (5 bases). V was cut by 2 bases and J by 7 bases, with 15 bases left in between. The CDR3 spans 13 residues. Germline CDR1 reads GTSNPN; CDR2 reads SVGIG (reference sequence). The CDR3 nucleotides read TGTGCCTGGAGTCCCCGAGGGCCGGGTGAGCAGTACTTC. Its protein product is CAWSPRGPGEQYF.

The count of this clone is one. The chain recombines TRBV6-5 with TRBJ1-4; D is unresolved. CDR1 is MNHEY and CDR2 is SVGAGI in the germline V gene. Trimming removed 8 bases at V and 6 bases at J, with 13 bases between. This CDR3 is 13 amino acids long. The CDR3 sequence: CASRSGHDEKLFF. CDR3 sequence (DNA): TGTGCCAGCCGTAGCGGGCATGATGAAAAACTGTTTTTT.

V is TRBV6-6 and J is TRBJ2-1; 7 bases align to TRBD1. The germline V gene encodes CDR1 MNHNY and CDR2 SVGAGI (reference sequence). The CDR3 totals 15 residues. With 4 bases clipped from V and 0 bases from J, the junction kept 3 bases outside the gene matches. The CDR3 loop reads CASSSPGGSYNEQFF. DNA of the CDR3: TGTGCCAGCAGTTCCCCAGGGGGCTCCTACAATGAGCAGTTCTTC.

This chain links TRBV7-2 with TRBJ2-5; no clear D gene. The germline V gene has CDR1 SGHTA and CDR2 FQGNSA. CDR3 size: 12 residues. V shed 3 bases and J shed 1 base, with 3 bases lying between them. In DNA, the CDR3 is TGTGCCAGCAGCTTCTCCCAAGAGACCCAGTACTTC. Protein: CASSFSQETQYF. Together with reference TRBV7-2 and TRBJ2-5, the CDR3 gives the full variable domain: GAGVSQSPSNKVTEKGKDVELRCDPISGHTALYWYRQSLGQGLEFLIYFQGNSAPDKSGLPSDRFSAERTGGSVSTLTIQRTQQEDSAVYLCASSFSQETQYFGPGTRLLVL.

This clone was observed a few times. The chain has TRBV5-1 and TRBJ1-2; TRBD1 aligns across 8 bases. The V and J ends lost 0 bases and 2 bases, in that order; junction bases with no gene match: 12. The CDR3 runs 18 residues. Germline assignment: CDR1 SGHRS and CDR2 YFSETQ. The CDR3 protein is CASSLVFPRDRLNYGYTF. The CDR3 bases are TGCGCCAGCAGCTTGGTTTTCCCTCGGGACAGGTTGAACTATGGCTACACCTTC.

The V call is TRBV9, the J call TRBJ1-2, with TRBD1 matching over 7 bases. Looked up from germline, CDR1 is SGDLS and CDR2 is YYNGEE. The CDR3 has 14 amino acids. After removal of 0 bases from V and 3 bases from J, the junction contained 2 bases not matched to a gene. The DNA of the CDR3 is TGTGCCAGCAGCGTAGGGACAGGCGACTATGGCTACACCTTC. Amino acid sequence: CASSVGTGDYGYTF.

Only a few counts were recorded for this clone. CDR3 bases: TGTGCCAGCAGCTTTCAATCGGGATCTGAAGCTTTCTTT. Encoded protein: CASSFQSGSEAFF. The rearrangement links TRBV7-9 to TRBJ1-1; no clear D. This CDR3 comprises 13 residues. Germline-derived CDR1 and CDR2 are SEHNR and FQNEAQ (reference sequence). Trimming shortened V by 3 bases and J by 6 bases, and 11 bases separated the two germline ends.

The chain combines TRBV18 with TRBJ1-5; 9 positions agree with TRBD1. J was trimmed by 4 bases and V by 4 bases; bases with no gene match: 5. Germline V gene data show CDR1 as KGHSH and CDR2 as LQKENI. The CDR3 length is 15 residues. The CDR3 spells CASSLIGTGNQPQHF. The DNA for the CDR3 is TGTGCCAGCTCACTCATTGGGACAGGGAATCAGCCCCAGCATTTT.

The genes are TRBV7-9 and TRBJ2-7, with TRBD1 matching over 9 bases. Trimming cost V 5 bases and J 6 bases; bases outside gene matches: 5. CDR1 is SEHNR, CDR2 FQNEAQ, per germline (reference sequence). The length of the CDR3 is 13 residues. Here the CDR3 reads CASSQRTGVEQYF. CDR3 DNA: TGTGCCAGCAGCCAGCGGACAGGGGTCGAGCAGTACTTC.

The CDR3 loop reads CASSIRGLANTEAFF. CDR3 nucleotides: TGTGCCAGCAGCATACGGGGTCTGGCGAACACTGAAGCTTTCTTT. The genes are TRBV7-9 and TRBJ1-1; D remains unclear. The length of the CDR3 is 15 residues. V shed 5 bases and J shed 1 base, with 14 bases lying between them. Germline assignment: CDR1 SEHNR and CDR2 FQNEAQ (reference sequence).

In nucleotides, the CDR3 is TGTGCCAGCAGGAGCGGAGTAAGGCCCGGGGAGCTGTTTTTT. Its protein product is CASRSGVRPGELFF. The chain combines TRBV5-6 with TRBJ2-2, with a weak D call TRBD2 (5 bases). Germline V gene sequence: CDR1 SGHDT, CDR2 YYEEEE. CDR3 size: 14 residues. V lost 5 bases, J lost 6 bases, and 14 bases lay in between.

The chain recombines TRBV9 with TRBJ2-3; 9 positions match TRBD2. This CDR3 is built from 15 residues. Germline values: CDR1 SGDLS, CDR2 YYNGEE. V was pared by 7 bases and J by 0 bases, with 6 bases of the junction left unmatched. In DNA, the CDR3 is TGTGCCAGCTCAGCGGGGGGCCCTAGCACAGATACGCAGTATTTT. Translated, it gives CASSAGGPSTDTQYF.

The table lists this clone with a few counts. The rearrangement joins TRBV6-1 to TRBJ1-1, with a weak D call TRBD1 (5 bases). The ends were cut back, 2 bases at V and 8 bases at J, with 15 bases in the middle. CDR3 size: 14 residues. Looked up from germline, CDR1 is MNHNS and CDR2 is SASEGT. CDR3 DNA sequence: TGTGCCAGCAGTGAACTCCTTCAGGGAAGGGAAGCTTTCTTT. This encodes CASSELLQGREAFF.

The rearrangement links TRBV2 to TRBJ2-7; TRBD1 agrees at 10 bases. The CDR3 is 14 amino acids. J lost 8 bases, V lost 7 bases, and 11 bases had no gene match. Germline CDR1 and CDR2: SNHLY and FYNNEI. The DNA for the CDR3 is TGTGCCAGCAAGACCGGGACAGGGGAAGCGAAGCAGTACTTC. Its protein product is CASKTGTGEAKQYF.

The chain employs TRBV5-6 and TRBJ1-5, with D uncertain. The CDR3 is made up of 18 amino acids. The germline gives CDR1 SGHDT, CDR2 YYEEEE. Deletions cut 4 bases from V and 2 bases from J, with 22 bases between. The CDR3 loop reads CASSEHLGGAHGNQPQHF. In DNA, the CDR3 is TGTGCCAGCAGCGAGCACCTTGGTGGAGCACATGGCAATCAGCCCCAGCATTTT.

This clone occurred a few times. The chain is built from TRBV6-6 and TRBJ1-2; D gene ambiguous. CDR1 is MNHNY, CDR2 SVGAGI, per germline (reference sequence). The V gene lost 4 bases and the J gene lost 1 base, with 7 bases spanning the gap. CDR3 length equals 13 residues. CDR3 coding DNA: TGTGCCAGCAGTTGGACTATTAACTATGGCTACACCTTC. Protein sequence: CASSWTINYGYTF.

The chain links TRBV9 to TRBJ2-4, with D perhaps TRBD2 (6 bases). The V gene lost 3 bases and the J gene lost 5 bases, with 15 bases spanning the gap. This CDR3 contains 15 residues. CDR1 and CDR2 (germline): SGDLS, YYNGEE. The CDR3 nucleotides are TGTGCCAGCAGCGCCAGCTGGGGGGAGGAAAACATTCAGTACTTC. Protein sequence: CASSASWGEENIQYF.

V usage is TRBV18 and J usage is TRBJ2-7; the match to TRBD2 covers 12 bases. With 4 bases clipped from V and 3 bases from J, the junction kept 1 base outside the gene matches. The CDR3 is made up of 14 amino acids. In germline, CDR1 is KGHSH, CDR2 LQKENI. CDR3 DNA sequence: TGTGCCAGCTCACGGACTAGCGGGGACTACGAGCAGTACTTC. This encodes CASSRTSGDYEQYF.

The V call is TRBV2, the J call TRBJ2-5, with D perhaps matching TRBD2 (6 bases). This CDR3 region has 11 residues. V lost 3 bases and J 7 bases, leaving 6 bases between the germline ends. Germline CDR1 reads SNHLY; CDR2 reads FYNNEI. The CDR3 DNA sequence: TGTGCCAGCAGTGAGGAGGGGACCCAGTACTTC. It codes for CASSEEGTQYF.